This T cell receptor (beta chain) was recovered during a study of read filtering for tumor transcriptome and immune sequencing. Study overall: About 8 patients were R-ISS I, 16 were R-ISS II, 6 or 7 were R-ISS III. General study findings and limits: Compared with RNA-seq, IR-seq gave much higher clonotype depth and reliability.

This clonotype was seen ten or more times. The antigen is not known. This library used around 400 ng RNA and molecular barcoded adaptors spanning alpha/delta and beta/gamma chains. Each CDR3 protein gets one entry after TCRdb re-called the reads with MiXCR. The sample yields over 25,000 distinct CDR3 sequences, 13% to 15% seen once. Germline loops: CDR1 MDHEN, CDR2 SYDVKM. The CDR3 contains 15 residues. With 3 bases removed from V and 4 bases from J, the gap between germline ends came to 15 bases. This TCR was sampled from a donor over 35 with multiple myeloma. This rearrangement joins TRBV28 to TRBJ2-5; D possibly corresponds to TRBD1 (6 bases). The sample taken for sequencing was a population of CD138-negative cells sorted from bone marrow. The DNA of the CDR3 is TGTGCCAGCAGTTTTGATCAGGGGTTAGGAGAGACCCAGTACTTC. It encodes CASSFDQGLGETQYF. Based on the CDR3 plus reference TRBV28 and TRBJ2-5, the full variable domain is DVKVTQSSRYLVKRTGEKVFLECVQDMDHENMFWYRQDPGLGLRLIYFSYDVKMKEKGDIPEGYSVSREKKERFSLILESASTNQTSMYLCASSFDQGLGETQYFGPGTRLLVL.